The clone carrying this TCR beta chain was observed a few times. The antigen is not known. CDR1 and CDR2 from the germline V gene are SGDLS and YYNGEE. The CDR3 runs 16 residues. Trimming pared 4 bases from V and 0 bases from J, leaving 17 bases between. The data were obtained in a study of T-cell reconstitution after alpha-beta-depleted transplantation in children. Study-level points and caveats: Fresh T-cell production supplied most of the T-cell counts and diversity seen one year after transplant. Expanded graft clones numbering several hundred reportedly gave rise to alpha-beta T cells about two months after transplant. Elevated TCRbeta diversity at day 60 was traced, in some patients, to surviving recipient T cells and thymic progenitors.

Using unique molecular identifiers, the investigators prepared the TCRbeta library. TCRdb itself ran the PCR reads through MiXCR, one entry per CDR3 protein. Of 780,000 or so distinct CDR3 sequences listed, around 17% are singletons. This rearrangement joins TRBV9 to TRBJ2-7, with D perhaps assigned TRBD1 or TRBD2 (5 bases each). The sample was PBMCs, mostly from graft donor cells, taken 360 days after TCRalphabeta/CD19-depleted stem cell transplant. This clonotype was sampled from a male patient younger than 18 who had a stem cell transplant for acute lymphoblastic leukemia, so the T cells may come from the graft donor. The CDR3 loop reads CASSPRGDLSSYEQYF. The DNA of the CDR3 is TGTGCCAGCAGCCCAAGAGGGGACCTCAGCTCCTACGAGCAGTACTTC.